The rows below give T cell receptor beta chains drawn from one sample of a study of CD8 T cells in ankylosing spondylitis. MiXCR, applied by TCRdb to the 5' RACE reads, yields one record per CDR3 protein. This sample has 250,000 to 400,000 distinct CDR3 sequences, with roughly 12% found just once. Sequencing was done on a sample of blood, either unsorted or a sorted T cell fraction (not recorded which). Receptor source: a female donor with ankylosing spondylitis or in good health (not recorded which). Both conserved end residues are trimmed from each CDR3. The order of the fields is V gene, CDR3 protein.

V: TRBV12-3/TRBV12-4; CDR3: ASSLALGTDTQY
V: TRBV3-1; CDR3: ASSQRAGGPSYNEQF
V: TRBV24-1; CDR3: ATSGLRGFDNEQF
V: TRBV20-1; CDR3: SADFGGTGGDSPLH
V: TRBV28; CDR3: ASTSSVTQY
V: TRBV12-3/TRBV12-4; CDR3: ASSSGGWADQPQH
V: TRBV5-1; CDR3: ASSPDPGRRGTEAF
V: TRBV5-1; CDR3: ASSLEGRRDYGYT
V: TRBV14; CDR3: ASSLIAGGVTDTQY
V: TRBV6-1; CDR3: ASSPSGTANEKLF
V: TRBV5-1; CDR3: ASSLASGQGRQQSALKETQY
V: TRBV20-1; CDR3: SARNPGLANEQF
V: TRBV28; CDR3: ASSTGTYGYT
V: TRBV20-1; CDR3: SASRGGGTEAF
V: TRBV29-1; CDR3: SVVLRGLQETQY
V: TRBV5-1; CDR3: ASSLAPPGLASFGGANVLT
V: TRBV3-1; CDR3: ASSQDGVPGELF
V: TRBV5-1; CDR3: ASSPAARSYNEQF
V: TRBV4-2; CDR3: ASSPAGGRDGYT
V: TRBV20-1; CDR3: SARDRLTGGVSQPQH
V: TRBV15; CDR3: ATSRDHGLGNTIY
V: TRBV15; CDR3: ATSRDLRTMNTEAF
V: TRBV7-2; CDR3: ASSPWDNRVAGYT
V: TRBV7-2; CDR3: ASSRDRRQETQY
V: TRBV28; CDR3: ASSVRAGGNEQY
V: TRBV24-1; CDR3: ATSEGNFAQGNEQF
V: TRBV20-1; CDR3: SAGGRVTEAF
V: TRBV6-1; CDR3: ASSPLAGVRETQY
V: TRBV7-2; CDR3: ASNSGEKQF
V: TRBV9; CDR3: ASSPRRWDSNLNEQF
V: TRBV7-2; CDR3: ASSLWGDQPQH
V: TRBV5-1; CDR3: ASSLGTRRDYEQY
V: TRBV20-1; CDR3: SARDPTSGSSDTQY
V: TRBV6-1; CDR3: ASKPPGRGSMDTEAF
V: TRBV10-3; CDR3: AISGISYNEQF
V: TRBV18; CDR3: ASSPDIYQPQH
V: TRBV27; CDR3: ASNRQGAYEQY